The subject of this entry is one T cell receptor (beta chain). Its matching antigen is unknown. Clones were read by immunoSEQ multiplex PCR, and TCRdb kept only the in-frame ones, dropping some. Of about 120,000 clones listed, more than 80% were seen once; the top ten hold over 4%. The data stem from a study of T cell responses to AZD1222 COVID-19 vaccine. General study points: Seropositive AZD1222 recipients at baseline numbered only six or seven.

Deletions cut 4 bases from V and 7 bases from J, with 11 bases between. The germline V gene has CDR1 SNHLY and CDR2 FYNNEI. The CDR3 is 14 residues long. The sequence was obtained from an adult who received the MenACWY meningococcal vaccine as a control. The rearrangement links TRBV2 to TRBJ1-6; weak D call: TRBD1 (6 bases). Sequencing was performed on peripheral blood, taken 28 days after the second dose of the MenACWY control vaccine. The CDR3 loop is CASSGAGANSPLHF. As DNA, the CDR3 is TGTGCCAGCAGTGGGGCAGGGGCGAATTCACCCCTCCACTTT.